Each of the 25 T cell receptor beta chains below was sequenced from the same sample in a study of T cell responses to AZD1222 COVID-19 vaccine. Some clones are missing from TCRdb's copy, which holds only in-frame ones; the method was immunoSEQ multiplex PCR. The sample consists of 180,000 or so clones, roughly 91% of them appearing once. The sequencing here drew on peripheral blood, taken 28 days after the second dose of the MenACWY control vaccine. The origin of the receptors is an adult who received the MenACWY meningococcal vaccine as a control.

The chain uses TRBV19 and TRBJ1-6; D possibly corresponds to TRBD1 (6 bases). The CDR3 covers 16 residues. Deletions cut 2 bases from V and 2 bases from J, with 10 bases between. Germline V gene sequence: CDR1 LNHDA, CDR2 SQIVND (reference sequence). The CDR3: CASSIRWTAYNSPLHF. The CDR3, as DNA: TGTGCCAGTAGTATACGGTGGACAGCCTATAATTCACCCCTCCACTTT.

The genes are TRBV6-5 and TRBJ1-6; D is unresolved. The germline gives CDR1 MNHEY, CDR2 SVGAGI. The CDR3 is 12 amino acids. Trimming took 6 bases from V and 6 from J, leaving 6 bases between them. The CDR3 DNA is TGTGCCAGCAGACAGTCTAATTCACCCCTCCACTTT. Its protein is CASRQSNSPLHF.

The V and J genes are TRBV4-3 and TRBJ2-3, with 13 bases fitting TRBD2. Per the germline V gene, CDR1 is LGHNA and CDR2 is YSLEER. The CDR3 has 20 amino acids. V lost 4 bases and J lost 4; bases outside the gene matches: 17. CDR3 nucleotides: TGCGCCAGCAGCCCGTATACTCGACTTACTAGCGGGGGGGCCTCAGATACGCAGTATTTT. Translating gives CASSPYTRLTSGGASDTQYF.

V usage is TRBV5-4 and J usage is TRBJ2-1; 7 positions match TRBD1. There are 13 residues in the CDR3. V lost 4 bases to trimming and J lost 15 bases; unmatched junction nucleotides: 13. CDR1 and CDR2 from the germline V gene are SGHNT and YYREEE (reference sequence). CDR3 residues: CASSTPGGPTPFF. The DNA of the CDR3 is TGTGCCAGCAGCACGCCAGGGGGTCCGACGCCGTTCTTC.

This clone was recorded once. The chain couples TRBV5-1 to TRBJ2-3; 14 bases align to TRBD2. V was clipped by 8 bases and J by 2 bases; unmatched bases: 7. The CDR3 is 16 residues long. Germline CDR1 is SGHRS and CDR2 is YFSETQ. CDR3 sequence reads: CASRTSGGFDTDTQYF. CDR3 DNA sequence: TGCGCCAGTAGGACTAGCGGGGGGTTTGACACAGATACGCAGTATTTT. Supplemented by reference TRBV5-1 and TRBJ2-3, the full variable domain reads KAGVTQTPRYLIKTRGQQVTLSCSPISGHRSVSWYQQTPGQGLQFLFEYFSETQRNKGNFPGRFSGRQFSNSRSEMNVSTLELGDSALYLCASRTSGGFDTDTQYFGPGTRLTVL.

This sequence joins TRBV18 and TRBJ2-7, with 14 bases lining up with TRBD2. This CDR3 region has 16 residues. V was pared by 4 bases and J by 2 bases, with 4 bases of the junction left unmatched. CDR1 and CDR2 (germline): KGHSH, LQKENI. CDR3 nucleotide sequence: TGTGCCAGCTCACAAGGGACTAGCGGGGGAACCTACGAGCAGTACTTC. Its translation is CASSQGTSGGTYEQYF.

The rearrangement joins TRBV19 to TRBJ2-5; D not resolved. This CDR3 contains 12 residues. V was pared by 3 bases and J by 7 bases, with 9 bases between. Germline V gene sequence: CDR1 LNHDA, CDR2 SQIVND (reference sequence). The CDR3 nucleotides are TGTGCCAGTAGTATTAGTCTAGGGACCCAGTACTTC. This translates into CASSISLGTQYF.

The rearrangement joins TRBV7-2 to TRBJ2-2, with D possibly TRBD1 on 6 matching bases. Germline V gives CDR1 SGHTA, CDR2 FQGNSA. The CDR3 is 15 residues long. Trimming stripped 6 bases from V and 0 bases from J, with 11 bases between. The CDR3 is CASSRDRTNTGELFF. The CDR3 coding sequence is TGTGCCAGCAGTCGAGACAGGACGAACACCGGGGAGCTGTTTTTT.

CDR3 sequence: CASSPSRGETQYF. As DNA, the CDR3 is TGTGCCAGCAGCCCGAGCCGAGGAGAGACCCAGTACTTC. The chain combines TRBV7-2 with TRBJ2-5; D is unresolved. The CDR3 totals 13 residues. V gave up 5 bases and J gave up 4 bases, with 11 bases separating them. CDR1 and CDR2 from the germline V gene are SGHTA and FQGNSA.

CDR3 protein: CASSSEFEQFF. DNA of the CDR3: TGTGCCAGCAGCTCGGAATTTGAGCAGTTCTTC. This sequence joins TRBV7-2 and TRBJ2-1; the D is unclear. This CDR3 comprises 11 residues. Trimming cost V 4 bases and J 9 bases, with 7 bases left between them. Germline V lookup: CDR1 SGHTA, CDR2 FQGNSA.

The CDR3, as DNA: TGTGCCAGGGGACGGGAGAACACTGAAGCTTTCTTT. Translation: CARGRENTEAFF. The rearrangement joins TRBV2 to TRBJ1-1; TRBD1 might be the D (5 bases). Germline V gene sequence: CDR1 SNHLY, CDR2 FYNNEI. Between the trimmed V and J ends, which lost 9 bases and 1 base, there was a span of 9 bases. The CDR3 is 12 residues long.

This chain joins TRBV5-6 and TRBJ2-2; 15 bases agree with TRBD2. The CDR3 sequence is 17 residues long. The junction had 9 bases not matched to a gene; V was cut back by 4 bases and J by 8 bases. Per germline, CDR1 SGHDT and CDR2 YYEEEE. The CDR3 loop reads CASSAGLAGGAFGELFF. CDR3 sequence (DNA): TGTGCCAGCAGCGCGGGACTAGCGGGGGGAGCCTTTGGGGAGCTGTTTTTT. The full variable domain, its missing parts supplied by reference TRBV5-6 and TRBJ2-2, is DAGVTQSPTHLIKTRGQQVTLRCSPKSGHDTVSWYQQALGQGPQFIFQYYEEEERQRGNFPDRFSGHQFPNYSSELNVNALLLGDSALYLCASSAGLAGGAFGELFFGEGSRLTVL.

This chain uses TRBV12-3 or TRBV12-4 with TRBJ2-3, with D unclear. V was trimmed by 5 bases and J by 7 bases, leaving 10 bases between them. The CDR3 is made up of 12 amino acids. CDR3 residues: CASSPQKNTQYF. In nucleotides, the CDR3 is TGTGCCAGCAGTCCCCAAAAAAATACGCAGTATTTT.

The rearrangement links TRBV12-3 or TRBV12-4 to TRBJ1-5; the D gene is possibly TRBD1 (5 bases). This CDR3 is built from 13 residues. V lost 4 bases and J 5 bases, leaving 9 bases between the germline ends. The CDR3 DNA sequence: TGTGCCAGCAGTTACAGGAGTCATCAGCCCCAGCATTTT. Its translation is CASSYRSHQPQHF.

The chain joins TRBV30 to TRBJ1-4, with D perhaps matching TRBD1 (5 bases). The germline CDR1 and CDR2 sequences are GTSNPN and SVGIG (reference sequence). CDR3 length: 12 residues. Trimming pared 0 bases from V and 8 bases from J, leaving 7 bases between. CDR3 residues: CAWSVRGEKLFF. CDR3 sequence (DNA): TGTGCCTGGAGTGTGCGGGGGGAAAAACTGTTTTTT.

The chain employs TRBV30 and TRBJ2-1, with D perhaps TRBD2 (6 bases). The CDR3 spans 13 residues. Trimming shortened V by 3 bases and J by 12 bases, and 18 bases separated the two germline ends. Germline values: CDR1 GTSNPN, CDR2 SVGIG (reference sequence). The CDR3 is CAWRRGYNDGQFF. The CDR3 nucleotides read TGTGCCTGGAGGCGGGGCTACAATGACGGGCAGTTCTTC.

The chain recombines TRBV6-5 with TRBJ2-1, with 9 bases lining up with TRBD2. This CDR3 comprises 14 residues. With V trimmed by 4 bases and J by 8 bases, 6 bases remained unmatched. The germline CDR1 and CDR2 sequences are MNHEY and SVGAGI. The CDR3 is CASSSSGAVHEQFF. The CDR3 nucleotides are TGTGCCAGCAGTTCTAGCGGGGCCGTCCATGAGCAGTTCTTC.

This sequence joins TRBV27 and TRBJ1-2, with D maybe TRBD1 (6 bases). Germline values: CDR1 MNHEY, CDR2 SMNVEV (reference sequence). CDR3 size: 12 residues. V was cut by 4 bases and J by 8 bases, with 11 bases left in between. CDR3 nucleotides: TGTGCCAGCAGTTCACAGGGAGAGGGCTACACCTTC. Translating it yields CASSSQGEGYTF.

The J gene is TRBJ1-2, the V gene TRBV29-1; TRBD1 matches at 7 bases. J gave up 5 bases and V 3 bases, and 9 bases lay outside the gene matches. Germline V gene lookup returns CDR1 SQVTM and CDR2 ANQGSEA. This CDR3 contains 14 residues. In DNA, the CDR3 is TGCAGCGTTGACGGACAGGCCCAGGGGTATGGCTACACCTTC. It specifies CSVDGQAQGYGYTF.

The rearrangement joins TRBV6-1 to TRBJ2-5; 9 bases align to TRBD1. Trimming at V came to 0 bases and at J to 0 bases, leaving 5 bases not matched to a gene. The germline CDR1 and CDR2 sequences are MNHNS and SASEGT. CDR3 length: 17 residues. The CDR3 DNA is TGTGCCAGCAGTGAAGCATGGACAGGGGACTACCAAGAGACCCAGTACTTC. It specifies CASSEAWTGDYQETQYF.

CDR3 loop: CASSLRQGNTGELFF. In nucleotides, the CDR3 is TGTGCCAGCAGTCTCCGACAGGGGAACACCGGGGAGCTGTTTTTT. The chain uses TRBV7-2 and TRBJ2-2, with 7 bases aligning to TRBD1. The germline gives CDR1 SGHTA, CDR2 FQGNSA. The V segment lost 6 bases and the J segment 1 base; nucleotides outside the gene matches: 5. The CDR3 covers 15 residues.

The chain joins TRBV11-3 to TRBJ1-1, with D unresolved. In germline, CDR1 is SGHNT, CDR2 YENEEA. V was pared by 6 bases and J by 3 bases, with 11 bases between. This CDR3 is 13 amino acids long. CDR3 amino acids: CASSHTGDTEAFF. The DNA of the CDR3 is TGTGCCAGCAGTCACACTGGGGACACTGAAGCTTTCTTT.

A word on this clone: The junction differs from germline at one of its ends, possibly a read error. The gene calls are TRBV14 and TRBJ1-4; D unclear. This CDR3 has 13 amino acids. Germline V gene sequence: CDR1 SGHDN, CDR2 FVKESK. CDR3 protein: CASSQDWADSPAF. The CDR3 DNA sequence: TGTGCCAGCAGCCAAGATTGGGCCGATTCACCTGCTTTT. The complete variable domain, with remaining parts taken from reference TRBV14 and TRBJ1-4, reads EAGVTQFPSHSVIEKGQTVTLRCDPISGHDNLYWYRRVMGKEIKFLLHFVKESKQDESGMPNNRFLAERTGGTYSTLKVQPAELEDSGVYFCASSQDWADSPAFGSGTQLSVL.

This chain connects TRBV2 to TRBJ2-7; D gene uncertain. This CDR3 spans 14 amino acids. Germline V gene data show CDR1 as SNHLY and CDR2 as FYNNEI. Trimming stripped 6 bases from V and 2 bases from J, with 14 bases between. As DNA, the CDR3 is TGTGCCAGCAGGATGGACCAGGCCCCCTACGAGCAGTACTTC. It specifies CASRMDQAPYEQYF.

V is TRBV29-1 and J is TRBJ1-1; D is possibly TRBD1 (6 bases). Trimming stripped 3 bases from V and 5 bases from J, with 16 bases between. The CDR3 is made up of 14 amino acids. Germline CDR1 reads SQVTM; CDR2 reads ANQGSEA. The CDR3 here is CSVEVGGVGTEAFF. DNA for the CDR3: TGCAGCGTTGAGGTCGGGGGCGTGGGAACTGAAGCTTTCTTT.